Each of the 26 T cell receptor beta chains below was sequenced from the same sample in a study of shared clonotypes between healthy human individuals. Here immunoSEQ multiplex PCR was the method, and the copy in TCRdb shows in-frame clones only, minus some. The sample yields 2.3 million or so clones, approximately 93% seen once. The sample was naive CD4+ T cells from PBMCs. Subset denoted: CD45RA+ positively selected. The receptors derive from a man younger than 35 in good health. Some clones in this sample may be carry-over from other donors' samples.

On this clone itself: This sample also contains other DNA sequences that code for the same CDR3. This chain links TRBV28 with TRBJ1-2; D call uncertain. The germline CDR1 and CDR2 sequences are MDHEN and SYDVKM. The V end lost 5 bases, the J end lost 2 bases, and 12 bases lay between the germline ends. CDR3 length: 14 residues. This chain's CDR3 is CASSTPGDNYGYTF. CDR3 DNA: TGTGCCAGCAGTACCCCTGGTGACAACTATGGCTACACCTTC.

The chain couples TRBV5-6 to TRBJ2-2; D ambiguous. CDR3 length equals 15 residues. The V gene's germline CDR1 is SGHDT and CDR2 YYEEEE. The germline V and J ends were trimmed by 1 base and 4 bases, with 11 bases remaining between them. The CDR3 DNA reads as TGTGCCAGCAGCTTGTTGGGCAGCCTCACCGGGGAGCTGTTTTTT. Its protein is CASSLLGSLTGELFF.

This rearrangement joins TRBV27 to TRBJ1-1, with TRBD1 as a possible D gene (6 bases). Deletions cut 6 bases from V and 5 bases from J, with 16 bases between. Germline V gene sequence: CDR1 MNHEY, CDR2 SMNVEV (reference sequence). The CDR3 is made up of 14 amino acids. CDR3 coding DNA: TGTGCCAGCAGAGGGGGGCGACGTGCAACTGAAGCTTTCTTT. Translation: CASRGGRRATEAFF.

The rearrangement joins TRBV5-6 to TRBJ2-3, with 7 nucleotides matching TRBD1. The CDR3 has 16 residues. Germline V gene sequence: CDR1 SGHDT, CDR2 YYEEEE. V shed 1 base and J 1 base; nucleotides not matched to a gene: 6. Written as DNA, the CDR3 is TGTGCCAGCAGCTTGCGAAGGGGGCTTGGCACAGATACGCAGTATTTT. It yields the protein CASSLRRGLGTDTQYF.

V gene TRBV15 combines with J gene TRBJ2-7; the match to TRBD1 covers 12 bases. V trimming: 3 bases; J trimming: 3 bases; junction bases outside the gene matches: 12. The germline V gene has CDR1 LNHNV and CDR2 YYDKDF (reference sequence). The CDR3 length is 18 residues. As DNA, the CDR3 is TGTGCCACCAGCAGTTCACACCGGGACAGGGGGCGCCGCTACGAGCAGTACTTC. Its translation is CATSSSHRDRGRRYEQYF.

The V gene is TRBV6-1, the J gene TRBJ2-7, with D perhaps TRBD1 (6 bases). Germline V gene data show CDR1 as MNHNS and CDR2 as SASEGT. CDR3 size: 18 residues. Trimming left V 1 base short and J 9 bases short, with 28 bases between. The CDR3 sequence is CASSEDQLGQTDLRAQYF. DNA of the CDR3: TGTGCCAGCAGTGAAGATCAATTAGGACAGACGGATTTACGAGCGCAGTACTTC.

The V call is TRBV4-2, the J call TRBJ2-5; perhaps TRBD2 as D (6 bases). This CDR3 has 14 residues. Germline V lookup: CDR1 LGHNA, CDR2 YNFKEQ. Trimming removed 2 bases from V and 5 bases from J, with 12 bases in between. The CDR3: CASSQPTRSETQYF. As DNA, the CDR3 is TGTGCCAGCAGCCAACCGACTAGATCCGAGACCCAGTACTTC.

The chain couples TRBV6-6 to TRBJ1-1, with 9 nucleotides matching TRBD1. The CDR3 consists of 14 residues. V trimming: 0 bases; J trimming: 5 bases; junction bases outside the gene matches: 1. Germline V gene data show CDR1 as MNHNY and CDR2 as SVGAGI (reference sequence). CDR3 nucleotides: TGTGCCAGCAGTTACTCAGGACAGGGGACTGAAGCTTTCTTT. Its translation is CASSYSGQGTEAFF.

The chain joins TRBV9 to TRBJ2-1, with 11 bases fitting TRBD2. The ends lost 4 bases at V and 10 bases at J; junction bases unmatched: 13. Germline V lookup: CDR1 SGDLS, CDR2 YYNGEE. This CDR3 comprises 16 residues. In DNA form, the CDR3 reads TGTGCCAGCAGCTTCACCGGGACTAGCGGTTTCGGCGAGCAGTTCTTC. Translating gives CASSFTGTSGFGEQFF.

The chain recombines TRBV2 with TRBJ2-1; a weak D match, TRBD2 (6 bases). This CDR3 is 15 amino acids long. V gave up 7 bases and J gave up 5 bases, with 18 bases separating them. The V gene's germline CDR1 is SNHLY and CDR2 FYNNEI. This chain's CDR3 is CASILIAGGNNEQFF. The DNA of the CDR3 is TGTGCCAGCATTTTAATCGCGGGCGGGAACAATGAGCAGTTCTTC.

The genes are TRBV10-3 and TRBJ2-7; no clear D. Germline CDR1 is ENHRY and CDR2 is SYGVKD. The CDR3 has 15 residues. The V end was cut by 0 bases, the J end by 6 bases, with 15 bases between. The CDR3 coding sequence is TGTGCCATCAGTGAGTCGAATACGGTGGTAGGCGAGCAGTACTTC. It encodes CAISESNTVVGEQYF.

This rearrangement joins TRBV10-3 to TRBJ2-1; 10 bases align to TRBD2. Trimming cost V 6 bases and J 6 bases; bases outside gene matches: 8. This CDR3 has 15 amino acids. CDR1 is ENHRY and CDR2 is SYGVKD in the germline V gene. The CDR3 spells CAIRPGTSDGNEQFF. The CDR3 nucleotides are TGTGCCATCAGGCCCGGGACTAGCGATGGCAATGAGCAGTTCTTC.

As regards this clone: This sample also contains other DNA sequences that code for the same CDR3. This chain connects TRBV9 to TRBJ2-2; D gene ambiguous. V dropped 0 bases and J dropped 7 bases, with 4 bases sitting between them. The CDR3 length is 12 residues. CDR1 is SGDLS and CDR2 is YYNGEE in the germline V gene. The chain's CDR3 is CASSVDSGELFF. The CDR3 DNA reads as TGTGCCAGCAGCGTAGACAGCGGGGAGCTGTTTTTT.

The gene calls are TRBV5-1 and TRBJ2-1; TRBD2 aligns across 12 bases. The V segment lost 4 bases and the J segment 8 bases; nucleotides outside the gene matches: 10. This CDR3 spans 16 amino acids. The germline V gene encodes CDR1 SGHRS and CDR2 YFSETQ. CDR3 sequence (DNA): TGCGCCAGCAGCATACAGCTAGCGGGAGGGTTTGATGAGCAGTTCTTC. This encodes CASSIQLAGGFDEQFF.

The J gene is TRBJ1-2, the V gene TRBV30; tentative D call: TRBD1 (5 bases). CDR3 length: 19 residues. Deletions cut 0 bases from V and 0 bases from J, with 23 bases between. CDR1 and CDR2 from the germline V gene are GTSNPN and SVGIG (reference sequence). DNA of the CDR3: TGTGCCTGGAGTGTATTGTCAGGGAGAAGGGGCGCGTCTAACTATGGCTACACCTTC. Translated: CAWSVLSGRRGASNYGYTF. Using reference TRBV30 and TRBJ1-2 for the parts outside the CDR3, the full variable domain is SQTIHQWPATLVQPVGSPLSLECTVEGTSNPNLYWYRQAAGRGLQLLFYSVGIGQISSEVPQNLSASRPQDRQFILSSKKLLLSDSGFYLCAWSVLSGRRGASNYGYTFGSGTRLTVV.

The gene calls are TRBV5-5 and TRBJ2-5; a weak D match, TRBD2 (5 bases). This CDR3 is 12 amino acids long. CDR1 and CDR2 from the germline V gene are SGHKS and YYEKEE (reference sequence). Trimming removed 4 bases at V and 4 bases at J, with 8 bases between. CDR3 coding DNA: TGTGCCAGCAGCCGAGAGGGAGAGACCCAGTACTTC. It is translated as CASSREGETQYF.

This chain links TRBV5-1 with TRBJ2-5; D might be TRBD1 (7 bases). Germline V gene lookup returns CDR1 SGHRS and CDR2 YFSETQ. The CDR3 length is 16 residues. The V end lost 3 bases, the J end lost 2 bases, and 17 bases lay between the germline ends. The CDR3 sequence is CASSSRFQGGQETQYF. The DNA for the CDR3 is TGCGCCAGCAGCTCCCGGTTCCAGGGGGGTCAAGAGACCCAGTACTTC. Filled out from reference TRBV5-1 and TRBJ2-5, the complete variable domain reads KAGVTQTPRYLIKTRGQQVTLSCSPISGHRSVSWYQQTPGQGLQFLFEYFSETQRNKGNFPGRFSGRQFSNSRSEMNVSTLELGDSALYLCASSSRFQGGQETQYFGPGTRLLVL.

The rearrangement joins TRBV4-3 to TRBJ2-1; D may be TRBD2 (5 bases). The V gene's germline CDR1 is LGHNA and CDR2 YSLEER. This CDR3 comprises 14 residues. V lost 6 bases to trimming and J lost 3 bases, with 12 bases between them. The CDR3 DNA is TGCGCCAGCAGTGGGGTTGCGGGCTACAATGAGCAGTTCTTC. Residues: CASSGVAGYNEQFF.

The rearrangement links TRBV28 to TRBJ2-1; D possibly corresponds to TRBD1 (5 bases). The CDR3 extends over 12 amino acids. The ends were cut back, 6 bases at V and 6 bases at J, with 9 bases in the middle. The germline V gene has CDR1 MDHEN and CDR2 SYDVKM. The CDR3: CASRTAGNEQFF. As DNA, the CDR3 is TGTGCCAGCAGGACAGCCGGCAATGAGCAGTTCTTC.

This chain links TRBV28 with TRBJ1-2, with D perhaps TRBD1 (6 bases). The CDR3 has 12 residues. Germline V CDR1 and CDR2: MDHEN, SYDVKM. The V and J ends lost 6 bases and 11 bases respectively, with 16 bases between them. CDR3 region: CASSPGPTGYTF. The CDR3 DNA is TGTGCCAGCAGCCCCGGACCCACAGGGTACACCTTC.

The chain carries TRBV7-3 and TRBJ1-5, with a possible D match to TRBD1 (6 bases). The germline V gene encodes CDR1 SGHTA and CDR2 FQGTGA. Trimming took 1 base from V and 6 from J, leaving 16 bases between them. The CDR3 has 16 amino acids. Here the CDR3 reads CASSLRIRGGTQPQHF. CDR3 nucleotides: TGTGCCAGCAGCTTAAGGATTAGGGGGGGTACTCAGCCCCAGCATTTT.

V gene TRBV25-1 combines with J gene TRBJ2-1; D unresolved. Germline V gene data show CDR1 as MGHDK and CDR2 as SYGVNS. V lost 7 bases and J 0 bases, leaving 10 bases between the germline ends. The CDR3 totals 14 residues. Here the CDR3 reads CASIPRSSYNEQFF. The CDR3 coding sequence is TGTGCCAGCATCCCTAGGAGCTCCTACAATGAGCAGTTCTTC.

The chain recombines TRBV7-9 with TRBJ2-1, with D perhaps TRBD1 or TRBD2 (6 bases each). The ends were cut back, 1 base at V and 5 bases at J, with 21 bases in the middle. The CDR3 totals 18 residues. Germline V gene sequence: CDR1 SEHNR, CDR2 FQNEAQ (reference sequence). CDR3 in amino acids: CASSLGAWGAIINNEQFF. CDR3 nucleotide sequence: TGTGCCAGCAGCTTAGGCGCCTGGGGGGCCATAATAAACAATGAGCAGTTCTTC.

V usage is TRBV28 and J usage is TRBJ1-5; a possible D gene is TRBD1 (5 bases). Germline-derived CDR1 and CDR2 are MDHEN and SYDVKM. The germline V and J ends were trimmed by 6 bases and 3 bases, with 9 bases remaining between them. The CDR3 is made up of 13 amino acids. CDR3: CASSQGINQPQHF. CDR3 in DNA: TGTGCCAGCAGCCAGGGAATCAATCAGCCCCAGCATTTT. The complete variable domain, with remaining parts taken from reference TRBV28 and TRBJ1-5, reads DVKVTQSSRYLVKRTGEKVFLECVQDMDHENMFWYRQDPGLGLRLIYFSYDVKMKEKGDIPEGYSVSREKKERFSLILESASTNQTSMYLCASSQGINQPQHFGDGTRLSIL.

The chain combines TRBV28 with TRBJ1-1; D not resolved. Germline CDR1 reads MDHEN; CDR2 reads SYDVKM. Trimming left V 5 bases short and J 0 bases short, with 13 bases between. This CDR3 is built from 15 residues. CDR3 coding DNA: TGTGCCAGCAGTACCCCGAGGCTCCTGAACACTGAAGCTTTCTTT. It translates to CASSTPRLLNTEAFF.

This clone came up once. The chain employs TRBV9 and TRBJ2-7; tentative D call: TRBD2 (6 bases). The V end was cut by 3 bases, the J end by 0 bases, with 13 bases between. CDR3 size: 15 residues. Per the germline V gene, CDR1 is SGDLS and CDR2 is YYNGEE. The CDR3 DNA is TGTGCCAGCAGCGAGGGCCGGGGGAACTCCTACGAGCAGTACTTC. Translation: CASSEGRGNSYEQYF.